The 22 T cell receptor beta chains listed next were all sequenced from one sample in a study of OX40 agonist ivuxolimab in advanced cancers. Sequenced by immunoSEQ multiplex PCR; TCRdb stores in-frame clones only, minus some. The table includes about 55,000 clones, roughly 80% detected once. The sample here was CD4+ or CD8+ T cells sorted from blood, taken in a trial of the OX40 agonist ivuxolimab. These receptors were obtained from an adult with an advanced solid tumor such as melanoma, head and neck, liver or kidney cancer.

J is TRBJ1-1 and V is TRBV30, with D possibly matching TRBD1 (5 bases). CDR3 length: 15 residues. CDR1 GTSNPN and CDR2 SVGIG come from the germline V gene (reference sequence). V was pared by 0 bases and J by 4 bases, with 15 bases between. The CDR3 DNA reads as TGTGCCTGGAGTGTTTTTTTTCAGGGCTCCACTGAAGCTTTCTTT. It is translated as CAWSVFFQGSTEAFF.

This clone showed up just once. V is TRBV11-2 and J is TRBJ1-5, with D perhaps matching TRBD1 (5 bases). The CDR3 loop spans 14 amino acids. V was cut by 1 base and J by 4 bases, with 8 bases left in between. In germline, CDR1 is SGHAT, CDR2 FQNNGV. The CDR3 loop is CASSLGGGNQPQHF. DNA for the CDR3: TGTGCCAGCAGCTTAGGGGGGGGAAATCAGCCCCAGCATTTT.

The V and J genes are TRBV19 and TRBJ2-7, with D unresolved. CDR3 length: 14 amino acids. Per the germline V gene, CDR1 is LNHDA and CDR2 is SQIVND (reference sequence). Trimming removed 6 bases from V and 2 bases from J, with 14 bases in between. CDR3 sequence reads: CASSLSPSTYEQYF. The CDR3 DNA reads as TGTGCCAGTAGCCTGTCACCCTCAACCTACGAGCAGTACTTC.

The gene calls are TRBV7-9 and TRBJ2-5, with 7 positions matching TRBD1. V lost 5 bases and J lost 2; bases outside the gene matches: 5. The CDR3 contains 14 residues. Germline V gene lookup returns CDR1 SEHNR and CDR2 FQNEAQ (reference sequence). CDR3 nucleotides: TGTGCCAGCAGCAAGGGGACAGAGCAAGAGACCCAGTACTTC. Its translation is CASSKGTEQETQYF.

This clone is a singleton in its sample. CDR3 loop: CASSYVHRVGEQYF. The CDR3 nucleotides are TGTGCCAGCAGTTACGTTCACAGGGTAGGCGAGCAGTACTTC. The gene calls are TRBV7-2 and TRBJ2-5; maybe TRBD1 (6 bases). Matching the DNA end better, TRBJ2-7 makes the J call doubtful. This CDR3 is built from 14 residues. From germline, CDR1 is SGHTA and CDR2 FQGNSA.

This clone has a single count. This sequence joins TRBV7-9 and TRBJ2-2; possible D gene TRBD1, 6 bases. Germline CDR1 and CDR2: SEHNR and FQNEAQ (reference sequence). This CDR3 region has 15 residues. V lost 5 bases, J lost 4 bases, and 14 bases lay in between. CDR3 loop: CASSPRGGTTGELFF. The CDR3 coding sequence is TGTGCCAGCAGCCCCCGAGGGGGAACCACCGGGGAGCTGTTTTTT. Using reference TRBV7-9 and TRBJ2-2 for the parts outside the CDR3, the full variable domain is DTGVSQNPRHKITKRGQNVTFRCDPISEHNRLYWYRQTLGQGPEFLTYFQNEAQLEKSRLLSDRFSAERPKGSFSTLEIQRTEQGDSAMYLCASSPRGGTTGELFFGEGSRLTVL.

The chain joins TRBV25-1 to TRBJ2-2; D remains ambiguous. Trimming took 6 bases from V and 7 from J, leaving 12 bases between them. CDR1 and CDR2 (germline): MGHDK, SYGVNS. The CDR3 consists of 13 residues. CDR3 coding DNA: TGTGCCAGCAGCTTTTTTCTTATCGGGGAGCTGTTTTTT. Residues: CASSFFLIGELFF.

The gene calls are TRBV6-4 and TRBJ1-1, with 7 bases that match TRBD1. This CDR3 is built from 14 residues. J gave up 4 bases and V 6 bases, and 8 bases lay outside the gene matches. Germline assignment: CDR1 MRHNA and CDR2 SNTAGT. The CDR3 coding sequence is TGTGCCAGCAGACAAGACCGGGACAGCACTGAAGCTTTCTTT. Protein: CASRQDRDSTEAFF.

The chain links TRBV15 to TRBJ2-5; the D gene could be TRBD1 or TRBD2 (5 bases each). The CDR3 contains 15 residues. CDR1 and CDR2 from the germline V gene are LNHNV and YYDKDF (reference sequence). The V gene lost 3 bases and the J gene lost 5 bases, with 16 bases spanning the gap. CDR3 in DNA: TGTGCCACCAGCAGGGGACGGGGCTTAGCGGAGACCCAGTACTTC. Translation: CATSRGRGLAETQYF.

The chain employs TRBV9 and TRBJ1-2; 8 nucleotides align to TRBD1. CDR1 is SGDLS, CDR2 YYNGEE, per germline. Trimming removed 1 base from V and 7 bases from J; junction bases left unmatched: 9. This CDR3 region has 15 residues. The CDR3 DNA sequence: TGTGCCAGCAGCGTAAACGGACAGGGTAATGGTGGCTACACCTTC. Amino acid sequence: CASSVNGQGNGGYTF.

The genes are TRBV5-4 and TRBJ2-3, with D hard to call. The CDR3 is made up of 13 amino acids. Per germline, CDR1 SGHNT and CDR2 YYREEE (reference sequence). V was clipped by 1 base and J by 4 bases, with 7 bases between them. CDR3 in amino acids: CASSLKGPDTQYF. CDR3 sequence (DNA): TGTGCCAGCAGCTTGAAGGGTCCAGATACGCAGTATTTT.

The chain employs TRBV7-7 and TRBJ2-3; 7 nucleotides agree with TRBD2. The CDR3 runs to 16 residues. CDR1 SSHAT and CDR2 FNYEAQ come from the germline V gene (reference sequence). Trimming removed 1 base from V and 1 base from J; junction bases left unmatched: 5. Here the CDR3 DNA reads TGTGCCAGCAGCTTAGGGCCTAGCGGTGGCACAGATACGCAGTATTTT. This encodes CASSLGPSGGTDTQYF.

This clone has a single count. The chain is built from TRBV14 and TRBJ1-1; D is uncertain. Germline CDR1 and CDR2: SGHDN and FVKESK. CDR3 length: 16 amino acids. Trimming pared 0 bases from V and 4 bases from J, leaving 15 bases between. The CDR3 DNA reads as TGTGCCAGCAGCCAAGAGGGGTCCGCCCGGGGCACTGAAGCTTTCTTT. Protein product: CASSQEGSARGTEAFF.

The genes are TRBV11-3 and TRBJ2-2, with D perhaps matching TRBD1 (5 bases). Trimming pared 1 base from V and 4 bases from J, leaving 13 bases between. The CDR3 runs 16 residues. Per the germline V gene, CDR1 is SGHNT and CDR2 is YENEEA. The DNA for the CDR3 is TGTGCCAGCAGCTTAGTCAGGGCGTTGGCCACCGGGGAGCTGTTTTTT. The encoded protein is CASSLVRALATGELFF.

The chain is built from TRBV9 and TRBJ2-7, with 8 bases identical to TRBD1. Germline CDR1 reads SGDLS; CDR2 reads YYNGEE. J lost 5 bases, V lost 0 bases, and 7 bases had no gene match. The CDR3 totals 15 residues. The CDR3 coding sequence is TGTGCCAGCAGCGTAGATCCCAGGGGGCTCGACGAGCAGTACTTC. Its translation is CASSVDPRGLDEQYF.

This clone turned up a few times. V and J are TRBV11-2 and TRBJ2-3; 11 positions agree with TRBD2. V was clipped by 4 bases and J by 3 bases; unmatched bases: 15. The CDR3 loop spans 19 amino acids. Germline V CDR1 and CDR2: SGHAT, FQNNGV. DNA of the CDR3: TGTGCCAGCAGCTACATAGCGGGAGGGCCCTTCTTTTTAACAGATACGCAGTATTTT. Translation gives CASSYIAGGPFFLTDTQYF.

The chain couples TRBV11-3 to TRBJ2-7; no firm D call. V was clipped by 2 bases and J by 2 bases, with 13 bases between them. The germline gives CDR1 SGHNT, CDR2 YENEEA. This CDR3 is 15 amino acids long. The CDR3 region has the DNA TGTGCCAGCAGCTTATCATGGAACCCCGCCTACGAGCAGTACTTC. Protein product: CASSLSWNPAYEQYF.

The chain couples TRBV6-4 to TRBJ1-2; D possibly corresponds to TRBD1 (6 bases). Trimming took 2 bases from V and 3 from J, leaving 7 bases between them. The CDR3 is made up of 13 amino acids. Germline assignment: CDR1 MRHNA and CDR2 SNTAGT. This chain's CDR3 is CASSDRGDYGYTF. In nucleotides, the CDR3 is TGTGCCAGCAGTGACAGGGGGGACTATGGCTACACCTTC.

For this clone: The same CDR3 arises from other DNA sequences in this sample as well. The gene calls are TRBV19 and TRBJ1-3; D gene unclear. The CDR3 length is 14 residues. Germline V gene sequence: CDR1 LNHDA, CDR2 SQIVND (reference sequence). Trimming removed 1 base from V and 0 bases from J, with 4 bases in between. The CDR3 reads CASSIGGSGNTIYF. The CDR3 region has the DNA TGTGCCAGTAGTATAGGCGGCTCTGGAAACACCATATATTTT.

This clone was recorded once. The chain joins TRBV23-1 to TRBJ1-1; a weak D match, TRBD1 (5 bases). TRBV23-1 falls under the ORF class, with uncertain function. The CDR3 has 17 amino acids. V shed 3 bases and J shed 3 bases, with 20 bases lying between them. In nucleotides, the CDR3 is TGCGCCAGCAGTCACCGGTTTAGGGGCTTGAGGGACACTGAAGCTTTCTTT. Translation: CASSHRFRGLRDTEAFF.

CDR3 sequence (DNA): TGTGCCAGCAGTGAAGGTGCGGGGGCGCGTGGCTACACCTTC. It yields the protein CASSEGAGARGYTF. V usage is TRBV6-4 and J usage is TRBJ1-2; TRBD1 might be the D (6 bases). V was shortened by 3 bases and J by 7 bases, with 15 bases between the two germline ends. Germline lookup yields CDR1 MRHNA and CDR2 SNTAGT. There are 14 residues in the CDR3.

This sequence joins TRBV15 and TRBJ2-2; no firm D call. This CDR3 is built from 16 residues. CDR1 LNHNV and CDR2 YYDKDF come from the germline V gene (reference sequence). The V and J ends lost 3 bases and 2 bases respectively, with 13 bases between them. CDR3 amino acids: CATSRTPTTNTGELFF. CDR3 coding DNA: TGTGCCACCAGCAGGACACCGACAACTAACACCGGGGAGCTGTTTTTT.